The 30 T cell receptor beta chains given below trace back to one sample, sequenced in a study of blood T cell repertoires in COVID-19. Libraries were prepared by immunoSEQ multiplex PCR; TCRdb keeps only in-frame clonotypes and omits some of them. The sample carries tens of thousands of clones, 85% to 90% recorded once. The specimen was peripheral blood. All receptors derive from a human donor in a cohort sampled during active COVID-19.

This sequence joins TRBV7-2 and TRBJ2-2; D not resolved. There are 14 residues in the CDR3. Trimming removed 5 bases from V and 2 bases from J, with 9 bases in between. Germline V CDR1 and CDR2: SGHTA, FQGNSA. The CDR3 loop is CASSPNSNTGELFF. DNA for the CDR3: TGTGCCAGCAGCCCGAACAGTAACACCGGGGAGCTGTTTTTT. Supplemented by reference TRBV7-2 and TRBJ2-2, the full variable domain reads GAGVSQSPSNKVTEKGKDVELRCDPISGHTALYWYRQSLGQGLEFLIYFQGNSAPDKSGLPSDRFSAERTGGSVSTLTIQRTQQEDSAVYLCASSPNSNTGELFFGEGSRLTVL.

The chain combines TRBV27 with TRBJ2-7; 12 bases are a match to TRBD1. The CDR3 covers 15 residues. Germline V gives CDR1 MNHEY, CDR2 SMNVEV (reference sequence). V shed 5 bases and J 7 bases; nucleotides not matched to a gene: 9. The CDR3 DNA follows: TGTGCCAGCAGTCCCCAGGGACAGGGGGCGGGAGAGCAGTACTTC. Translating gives CASSPQGQGAGEQYF.

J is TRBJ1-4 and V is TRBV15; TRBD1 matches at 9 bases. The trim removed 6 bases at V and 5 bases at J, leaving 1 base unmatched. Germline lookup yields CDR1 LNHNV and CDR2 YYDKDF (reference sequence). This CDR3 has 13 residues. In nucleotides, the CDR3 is TGTGCCACCAGGACAGGGGGGAATGAAAAACTGTTTTTT. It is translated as CATRTGGNEKLFF.

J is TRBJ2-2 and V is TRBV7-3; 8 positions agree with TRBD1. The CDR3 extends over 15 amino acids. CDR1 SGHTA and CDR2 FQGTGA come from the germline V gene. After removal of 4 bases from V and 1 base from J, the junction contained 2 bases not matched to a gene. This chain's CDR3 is CASSSGQGNTGELFF. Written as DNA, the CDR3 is TGTGCCAGCAGCTCTGGACAGGGGAACACCGGGGAGCTGTTTTTT.

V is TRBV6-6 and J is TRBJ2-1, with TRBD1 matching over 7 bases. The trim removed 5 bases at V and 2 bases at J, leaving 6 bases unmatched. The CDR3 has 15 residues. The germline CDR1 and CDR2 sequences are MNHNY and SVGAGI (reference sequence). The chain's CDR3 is CASSRDRVTYNEQFF. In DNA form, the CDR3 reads TGTGCCAGCAGTCGCGACAGGGTAACCTACAATGAGCAGTTCTTC.

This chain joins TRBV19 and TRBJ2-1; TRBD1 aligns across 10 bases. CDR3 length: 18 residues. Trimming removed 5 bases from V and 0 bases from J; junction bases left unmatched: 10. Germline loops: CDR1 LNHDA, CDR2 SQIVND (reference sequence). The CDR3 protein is CASSPRDRGPSSYNEQFF. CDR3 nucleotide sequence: TGTGCCAGTAGTCCCCGGGACAGGGGCCCAAGCTCCTACAATGAGCAGTTCTTC.

The CDR3 DNA follows: TGCAGCCCTTACTTTTATAGCAATCAGCCCCAGCATTTT. This translates into CSPYFYSNQPQHF. The chain links TRBV29-1 to TRBJ1-5; D is unresolved. This CDR3 comprises 13 residues. Trimming shortened V by 8 bases and J by 0 bases, and 11 bases separated the two germline ends. In germline, CDR1 is SQVTM, CDR2 ANQGSEA.

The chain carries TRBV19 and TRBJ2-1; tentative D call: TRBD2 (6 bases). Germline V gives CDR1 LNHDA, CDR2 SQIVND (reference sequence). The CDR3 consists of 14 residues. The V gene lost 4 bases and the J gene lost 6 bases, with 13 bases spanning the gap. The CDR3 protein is CASSKEGAGNEQFF. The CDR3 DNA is TGTGCCAGTAGTAAGGAGGGAGCAGGCAATGAGCAGTTCTTC.

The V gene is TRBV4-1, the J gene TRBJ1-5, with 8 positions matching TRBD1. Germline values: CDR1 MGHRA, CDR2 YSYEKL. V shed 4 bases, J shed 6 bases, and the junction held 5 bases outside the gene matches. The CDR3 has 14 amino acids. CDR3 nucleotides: TGCGCCAGCAGCCCCGGACAGGGCGGTCAGCCCCAGCATTTT. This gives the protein CASSPGQGGQPQHF.

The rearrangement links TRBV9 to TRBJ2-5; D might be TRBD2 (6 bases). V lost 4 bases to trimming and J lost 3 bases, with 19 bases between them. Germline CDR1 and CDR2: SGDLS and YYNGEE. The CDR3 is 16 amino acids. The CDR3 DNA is TGTGCCAGCAGCCCTGGGCTGGGGGGACCCAAAGAGACCCAGTACTTC. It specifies CASSPGLGGPKETQYF.

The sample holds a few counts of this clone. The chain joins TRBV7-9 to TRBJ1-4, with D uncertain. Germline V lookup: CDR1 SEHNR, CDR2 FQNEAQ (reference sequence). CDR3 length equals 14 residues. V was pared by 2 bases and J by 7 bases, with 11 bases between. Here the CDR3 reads CASSLSRSGEKLFF. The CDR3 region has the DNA TGTGCCAGCAGCTTAAGTAGGTCGGGTGAAAAACTGTTTTTT.

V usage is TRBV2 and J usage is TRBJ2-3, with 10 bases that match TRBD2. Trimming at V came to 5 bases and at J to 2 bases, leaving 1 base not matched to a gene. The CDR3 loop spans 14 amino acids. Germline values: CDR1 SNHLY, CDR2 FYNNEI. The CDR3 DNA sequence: TGTGCCAGCAGTCTAGCGGGAGACACAGATACGCAGTATTTT. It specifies CASSLAGDTDTQYF. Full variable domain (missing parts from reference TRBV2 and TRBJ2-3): EPEVTQTPSHQVTQMGQEVILRCVPISNHLYFYWYRQILGQKVEFLVSFYNNEISEKSEIFDDQFSVERPDGSNFTLKIRSTKLEDSAMYFCASSLAGDTDTQYFGPGTRLTVL.

CDR3 coding DNA: TGTGCCTGGATCACAAGAGGCAAAGGAGCAGGGGGGTTGGCCGGGGAGCTGTTTTTT. This translates into CAWITRGKGAGGLAGELFF. This rearrangement joins TRBV30 to TRBJ2-2; tentatively, D is TRBD1 (7 bases). V shed 4 bases and J shed 6 bases, with 30 bases lying between them. The CDR3 is 19 amino acids. The germline V gene has CDR1 GTSNPN and CDR2 SVGIG (reference sequence).

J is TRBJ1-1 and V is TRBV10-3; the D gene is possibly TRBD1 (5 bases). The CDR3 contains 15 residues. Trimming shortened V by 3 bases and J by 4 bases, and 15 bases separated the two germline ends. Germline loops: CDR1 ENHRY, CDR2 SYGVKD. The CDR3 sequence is CAISEMGQGSTEAFF. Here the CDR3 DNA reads TGTGCCATCAGTGAAATGGGGCAGGGCAGCACTGAAGCTTTCTTT.

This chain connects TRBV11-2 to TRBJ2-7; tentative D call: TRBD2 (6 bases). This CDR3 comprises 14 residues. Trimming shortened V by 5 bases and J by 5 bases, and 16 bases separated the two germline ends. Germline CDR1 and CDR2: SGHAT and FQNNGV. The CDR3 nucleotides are TGTGCCAGCAGCCCAGGAGGGAGGACCCACGAGCAGTACTTC. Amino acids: CASSPGGRTHEQYF.

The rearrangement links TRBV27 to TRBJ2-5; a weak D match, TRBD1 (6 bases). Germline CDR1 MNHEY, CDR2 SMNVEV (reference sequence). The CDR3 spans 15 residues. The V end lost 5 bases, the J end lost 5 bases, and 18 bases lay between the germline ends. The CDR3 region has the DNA TGTGCCAGCAGTCCCCTCGAAGGGGGAAGGGAGACCCAGTACTTC. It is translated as CASSPLEGGRETQYF.

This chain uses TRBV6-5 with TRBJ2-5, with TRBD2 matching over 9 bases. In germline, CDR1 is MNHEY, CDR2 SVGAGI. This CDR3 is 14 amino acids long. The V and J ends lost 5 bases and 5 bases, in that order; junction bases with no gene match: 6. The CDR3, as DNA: TGTGCCAGCAGTCCGGGACTAGCAAGCGAGACCCAGTACTTC. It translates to CASSPGLASETQYF.

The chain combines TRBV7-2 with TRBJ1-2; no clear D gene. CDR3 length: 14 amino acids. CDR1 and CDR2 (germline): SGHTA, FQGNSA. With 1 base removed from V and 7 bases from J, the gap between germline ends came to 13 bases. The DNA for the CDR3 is TGTGCCAGCAGCTTAGACAGAGGGAGGGTTGGCTACACCTTC. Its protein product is CASSLDRGRVGYTF.

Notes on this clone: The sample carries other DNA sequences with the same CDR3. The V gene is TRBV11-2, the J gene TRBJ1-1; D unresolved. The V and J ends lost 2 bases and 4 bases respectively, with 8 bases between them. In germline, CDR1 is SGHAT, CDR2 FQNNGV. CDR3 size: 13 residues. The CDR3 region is CASSLKRGTEAFF. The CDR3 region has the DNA TGTGCCAGCAGCTTAAAGCGGGGCACTGAAGCTTTCTTT.

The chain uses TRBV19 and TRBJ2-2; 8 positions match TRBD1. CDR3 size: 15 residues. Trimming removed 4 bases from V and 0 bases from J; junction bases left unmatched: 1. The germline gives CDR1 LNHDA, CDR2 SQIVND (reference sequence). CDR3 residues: CASSRQGTNTGELFF. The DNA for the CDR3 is TGTGCCAGTAGTAGACAGGGGACGAACACCGGGGAGCTGTTTTTT.

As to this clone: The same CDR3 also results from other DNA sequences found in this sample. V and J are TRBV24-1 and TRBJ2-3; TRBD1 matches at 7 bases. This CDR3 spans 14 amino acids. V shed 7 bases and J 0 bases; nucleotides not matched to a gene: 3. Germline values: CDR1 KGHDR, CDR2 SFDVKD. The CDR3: CATSQTGSTDTQYF. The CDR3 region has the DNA TGTGCCACCAGCCAGACAGGGAGCACAGATACGCAGTATTTT.

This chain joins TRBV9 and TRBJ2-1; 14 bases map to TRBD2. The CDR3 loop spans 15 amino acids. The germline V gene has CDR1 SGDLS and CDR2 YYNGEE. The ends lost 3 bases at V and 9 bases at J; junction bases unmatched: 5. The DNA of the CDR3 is TGTGCCAGCAGCGCCGGGGGACTAGCGGGAGTTGAGCAGTTCTTC. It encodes CASSAGGLAGVEQFF. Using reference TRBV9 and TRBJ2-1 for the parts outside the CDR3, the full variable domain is DSGVTQTPKHLITATGQRVTLRCSPRSGDLSVYWYQQSLDQGLQFLIQYYNGEERAKGNILERFSAQQFPDLHSELNLSSLELGDSALYFCASSAGGLAGVEQFFGPGTRLTVL.

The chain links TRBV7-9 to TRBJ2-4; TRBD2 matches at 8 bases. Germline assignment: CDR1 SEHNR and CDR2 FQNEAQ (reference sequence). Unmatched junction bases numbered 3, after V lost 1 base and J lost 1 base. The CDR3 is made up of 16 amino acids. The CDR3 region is CASSLGRLAAKNIQYF. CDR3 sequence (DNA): TGTGCCAGCAGCTTAGGGCGACTAGCGGCCAAAAACATTCAGTACTTC.

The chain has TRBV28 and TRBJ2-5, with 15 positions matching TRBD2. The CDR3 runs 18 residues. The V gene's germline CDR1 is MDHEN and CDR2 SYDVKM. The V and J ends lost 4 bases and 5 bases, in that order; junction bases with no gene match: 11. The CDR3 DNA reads TGTGCCAGCAGTTATAGATCGGGGACTAGCGGGGGGATGGAGACCCAGTACTTC. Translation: CASSYRSGTSGGMETQYF.

Here the CDR3 reads CASSPREGGGPVRNTDTQYF. Written as DNA, the CDR3 is TGTGCCAGCAGCCCCCGGGAGGGCGGGGGTCCCGTCCGTAACACAGATACGCAGTATTTT. The chain joins TRBV4-2 to TRBJ2-3; TRBD2 agrees at 8 bases. The CDR3 consists of 20 residues. The trim removed 4 bases at V and 2 bases at J, leaving 20 bases unmatched. Germline lookup yields CDR1 LGHNA and CDR2 YNFKEQ.

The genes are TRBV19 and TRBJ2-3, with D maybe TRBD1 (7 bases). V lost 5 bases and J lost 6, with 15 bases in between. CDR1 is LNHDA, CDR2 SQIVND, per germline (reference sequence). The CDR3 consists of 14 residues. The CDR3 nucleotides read TGTGCCAGTAGTGCGGGACAGTACGGGGATACGCAGTATTTT. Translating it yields CASSAGQYGDTQYF.

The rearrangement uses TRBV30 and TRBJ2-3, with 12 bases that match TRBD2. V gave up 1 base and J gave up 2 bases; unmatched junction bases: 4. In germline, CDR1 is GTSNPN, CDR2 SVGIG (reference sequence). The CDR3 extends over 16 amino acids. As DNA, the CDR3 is TGTGCCTGGAGTGAGGGACTAGCGGGCGACACAGATACGCAGTATTTT. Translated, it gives CAWSEGLAGDTDTQYF.

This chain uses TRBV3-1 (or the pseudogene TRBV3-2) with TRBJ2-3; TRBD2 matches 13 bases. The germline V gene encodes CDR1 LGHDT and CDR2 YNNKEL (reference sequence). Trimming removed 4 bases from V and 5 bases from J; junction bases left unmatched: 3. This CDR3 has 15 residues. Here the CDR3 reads CASSRRTSGRDTQYF. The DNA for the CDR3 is TGTGCCAGCAGCCGACGGACTAGCGGGAGAGATACGCAGTATTTT.

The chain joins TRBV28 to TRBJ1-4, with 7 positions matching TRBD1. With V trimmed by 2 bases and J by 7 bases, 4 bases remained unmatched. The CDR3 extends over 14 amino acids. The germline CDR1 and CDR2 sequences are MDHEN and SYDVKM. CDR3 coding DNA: TGTGCCAGCAGTTTAAAGGGGGCCGGTGAAAAACTGTTTTTT. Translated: CASSLKGAGEKLFF.

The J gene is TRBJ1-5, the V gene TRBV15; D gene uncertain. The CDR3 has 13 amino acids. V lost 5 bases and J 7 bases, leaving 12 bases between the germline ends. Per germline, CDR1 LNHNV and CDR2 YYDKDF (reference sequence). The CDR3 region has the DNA TGTGCCACCAGCGTCCCGGGAGGACAGCCCCAGCATTTT. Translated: CATSVPGGQPQHF.